The text below deals with one T cell receptor beta chain. As yet, its antigen is unknown. TCRdb used MiXCR to reprocess the reads, holding one entry per CDR3 protein. The sample gives approximately 1,000,000 distinct CDR3 sequences, under 40% of which show up once; roughly an eighth is in the top ten. This entry belongs to a study of T cell repertoires in cytomegalovirus infection. Turning to the study itself: CMV epitopes used comprised recently identified HLA-C-restricted ones and well-studied HLA-B-restricted ones. Public TCR beta signatures marked donors with CMV infection and the matching HLA.

This CDR3 is built from 16 residues. Germline assignment: CDR1 SNHLY and CDR2 FYNNEI. V trimming: 5 bases; J trimming: 2 bases; junction bases outside the gene matches: 11. This chain connects TRBV2 to TRBJ1-2; 7 bases are a match to TRBD1. The sequences come from cultured CD8+ T cells from PBMCs, collected from culture after CMV antigen stimulation. This sequence was found in a human donor in good health (CMV status not recorded). Some clones in this sample may be carry-over from other donors' samples. CDR3 sequence (DNA): TGTGCCAGCAGTTTGCCCAGACAGGGAGGGAACTATGGCTACACCTTC. Translating it yields CASSLPRQGGNYGYTF.